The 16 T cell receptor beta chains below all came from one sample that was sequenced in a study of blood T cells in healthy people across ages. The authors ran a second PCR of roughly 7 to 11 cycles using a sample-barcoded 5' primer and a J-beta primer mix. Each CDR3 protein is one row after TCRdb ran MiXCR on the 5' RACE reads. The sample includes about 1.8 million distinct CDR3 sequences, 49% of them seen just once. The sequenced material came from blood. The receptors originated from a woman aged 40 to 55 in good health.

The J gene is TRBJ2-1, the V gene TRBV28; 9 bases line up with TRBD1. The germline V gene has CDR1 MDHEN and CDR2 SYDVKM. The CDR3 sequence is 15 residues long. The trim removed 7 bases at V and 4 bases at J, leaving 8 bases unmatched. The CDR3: CASTHGTGKYNEQFF. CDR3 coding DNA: TGTGCCAGCACCCACGGGACAGGGAAATACAATGAGCAGTTCTTC. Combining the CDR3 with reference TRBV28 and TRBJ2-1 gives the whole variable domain DVKVTQSSRYLVKRTGEKVFLECVQDMDHENMFWYRQDPGLGLRLIYFSYDVKMKEKGDIPEGYSVSREKKERFSLILESASTNQTSMYLCASTHGTGKYNEQFFGPGTRLTVL.

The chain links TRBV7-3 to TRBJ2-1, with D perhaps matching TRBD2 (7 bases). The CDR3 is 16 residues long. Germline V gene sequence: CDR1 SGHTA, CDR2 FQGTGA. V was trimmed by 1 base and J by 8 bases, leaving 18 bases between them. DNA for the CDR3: TGTGCCAGCAGCTTAATTAGGGGGGGGCGTTTGGATGAGCAGTTCTTC. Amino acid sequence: CASSLIRGGRLDEQFF. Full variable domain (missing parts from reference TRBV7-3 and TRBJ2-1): GAGVSQTPSNKVTEKGKYVELRCDPISGHTALYWYRQSLGQGPEFLIYFQGTGAADDSGLPNDRFFAVRPEGSVSTLKIQRTERGDSAVYLCASSLIRGGRLDEQFFGPGTRLTVL.

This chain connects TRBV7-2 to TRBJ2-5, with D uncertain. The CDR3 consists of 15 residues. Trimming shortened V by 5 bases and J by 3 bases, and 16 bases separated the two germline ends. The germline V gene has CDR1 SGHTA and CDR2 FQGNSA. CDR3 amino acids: CASSPSGNPEETQYF. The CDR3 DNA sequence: TGTGCCAGCAGCCCGTCGGGTAATCCCGAAGAGACCCAGTACTTC.

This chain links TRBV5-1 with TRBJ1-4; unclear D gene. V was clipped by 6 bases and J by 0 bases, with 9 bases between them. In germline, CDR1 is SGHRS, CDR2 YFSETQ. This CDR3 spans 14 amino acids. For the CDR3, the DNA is TGCGCCAGCAAATTCGACGCAACTAATGAAAAACTGTTTTTT. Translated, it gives CASKFDATNEKLFF.

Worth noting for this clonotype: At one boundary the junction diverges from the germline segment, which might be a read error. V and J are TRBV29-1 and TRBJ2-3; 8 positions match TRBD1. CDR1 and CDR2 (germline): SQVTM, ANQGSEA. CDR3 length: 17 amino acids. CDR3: CSFEDRRTGLSTDTQYF. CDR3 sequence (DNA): TGCAGCTTTGAAGATAGGAGGACAGGGCTTTCCACAGATACGCAGTATTTT.

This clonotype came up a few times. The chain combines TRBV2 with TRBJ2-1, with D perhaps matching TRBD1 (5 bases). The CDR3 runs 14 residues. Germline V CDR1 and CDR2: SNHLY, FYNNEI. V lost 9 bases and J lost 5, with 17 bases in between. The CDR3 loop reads CASPLGAVNNEQFF. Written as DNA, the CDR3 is TGTGCCAGTCCCCTTGGGGCGGTGAACAATGAGCAGTTCTTC.

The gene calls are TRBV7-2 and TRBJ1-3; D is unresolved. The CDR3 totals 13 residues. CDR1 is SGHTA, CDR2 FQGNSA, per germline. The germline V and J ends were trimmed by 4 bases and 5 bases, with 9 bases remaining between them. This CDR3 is CASSSRVRNTIYF. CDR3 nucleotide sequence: TGTGCCAGCAGCTCTCGGGTGCGAAACACCATATATTTT.

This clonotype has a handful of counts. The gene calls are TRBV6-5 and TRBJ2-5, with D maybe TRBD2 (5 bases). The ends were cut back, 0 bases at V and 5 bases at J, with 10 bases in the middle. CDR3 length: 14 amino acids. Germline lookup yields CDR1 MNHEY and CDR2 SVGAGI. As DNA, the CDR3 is TGTGCCAGCAGTTACTCGAGGGTACGGGAGACCCAGTACTTC. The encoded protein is CASSYSRVRETQYF.

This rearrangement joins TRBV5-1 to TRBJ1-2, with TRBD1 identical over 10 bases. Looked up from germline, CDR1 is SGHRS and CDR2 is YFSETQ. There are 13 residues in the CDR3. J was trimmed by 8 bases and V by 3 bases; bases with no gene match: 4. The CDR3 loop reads CASSSTGGQGYTF. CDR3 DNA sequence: TGCGCCAGCAGCTCGACAGGGGGCCAGGGCTACACCTTC.

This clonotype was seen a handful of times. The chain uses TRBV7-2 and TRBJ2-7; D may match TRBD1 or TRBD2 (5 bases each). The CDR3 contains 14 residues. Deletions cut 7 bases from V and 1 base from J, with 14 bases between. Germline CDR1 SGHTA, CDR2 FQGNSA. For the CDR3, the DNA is TGTGCCAGCACCCGTTGGGGGTTATCCTACGAGCAGTACTTC. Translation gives CASTRWGLSYEQYF.

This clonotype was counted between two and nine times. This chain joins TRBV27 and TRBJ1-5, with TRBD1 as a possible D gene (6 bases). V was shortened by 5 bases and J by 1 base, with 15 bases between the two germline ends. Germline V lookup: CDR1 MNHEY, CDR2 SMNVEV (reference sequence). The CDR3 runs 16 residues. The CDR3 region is CASSPSQGNSNQPQHF. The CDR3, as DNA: TGTGCCAGCAGTCCCAGTCAGGGGAACAGCAATCAGCCCCAGCATTTT.

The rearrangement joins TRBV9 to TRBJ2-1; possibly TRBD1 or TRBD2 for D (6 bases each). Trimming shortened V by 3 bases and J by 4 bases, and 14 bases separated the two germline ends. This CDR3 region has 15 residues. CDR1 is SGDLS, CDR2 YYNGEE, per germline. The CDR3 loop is CASSGRRGGYNEQFF. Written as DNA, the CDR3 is TGTGCCAGCAGCGGCAGAAGAGGGGGGTACAATGAGCAGTTCTTC.

In DNA, the CDR3 is TGTGCCAGCAGTTACGTGGCAGGCCCTTCACCCCTCCACTTT. The encoded protein is CASSYVAGPSPLHF. The chain carries TRBV6-6 and TRBJ1-6; D not certain. The CDR3 totals 14 residues. With 2 bases removed from V and 9 bases from J, the gap between germline ends came to 11 bases. Germline lookup yields CDR1 MNHNY and CDR2 SVGAGI (reference sequence).

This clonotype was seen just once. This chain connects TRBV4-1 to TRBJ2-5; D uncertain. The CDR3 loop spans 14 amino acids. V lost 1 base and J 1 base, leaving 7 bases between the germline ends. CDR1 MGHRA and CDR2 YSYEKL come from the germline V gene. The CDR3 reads CASSQVSSQETQYF. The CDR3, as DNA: TGCGCCAGCAGCCAAGTATCTAGCCAAGAGACCCAGTACTTC.

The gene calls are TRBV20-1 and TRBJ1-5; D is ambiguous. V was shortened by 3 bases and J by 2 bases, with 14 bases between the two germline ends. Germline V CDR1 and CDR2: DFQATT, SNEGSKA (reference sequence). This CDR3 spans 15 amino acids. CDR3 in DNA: TGCAGTGCTAGGAGCGGACCCCGGGGCAATCAGCCCCAGCATTTT. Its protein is CSARSGPRGNQPQHF.

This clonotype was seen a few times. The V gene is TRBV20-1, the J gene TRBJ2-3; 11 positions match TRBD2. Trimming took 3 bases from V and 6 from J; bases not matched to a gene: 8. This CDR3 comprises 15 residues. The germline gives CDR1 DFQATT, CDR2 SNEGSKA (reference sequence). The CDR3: CSASVIAGGPDTQYF. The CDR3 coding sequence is TGCAGTGCTAGTGTAATAGCGGGGGGGCCGGATACGCAGTATTTT.